This T cell receptor beta chain derives from a study of CD8+ T cells in alopecia areata. Samples from alopecia areata patients were lesional scalp punch biopsies and peripheral blood. This clone was observed a handful of times. What it binds is unknown. The same CDR3 is also encoded by other DNA sequences in this sample. Study-wide points: Affected scalp, especially in alopecia totalis/universalis, had a higher clonality than normal scalp did. Tissue-resident alphabeta T cells belonging to normal skin likewise get sequenced within scalp specimens. Mice showed clearer TCR sharing than patients did, a gap that was possibly HLA-related.

Sequencing relied on a cDNA template that was reverse transcribed from extracted RNA. The table came from immunoSEQ multiplex PCR; TCRdb's copy has only in-frame clones and leaves some out. The sample holds 20,000 to 30,000 clones, 52% seen once. In germline, CDR1 is LGHNA, CDR2 YNFKEQ. The CDR3 contains 18 residues. After removal of 5 bases from V and 0 bases from J, the junction contained 13 bases not matched to a gene. The sequencing sample was made of NKG2D-high CD8+ T cells sorted from blood. The sequence derives from a human donor with alopecia areata. The rearrangement uses TRBV4-2 and TRBJ2-1; TRBD2 matches at 7 bases. The CDR3 protein is CASSLSGRGGSSYNEQFF. CDR3 DNA sequence: TGTGCCAGCAGCTTGTCGGGGCGCGGCGGGAGCTCCTACAATGAGCAGTTCTTC.